Listed here is a single TCR beta chain. This sample was taken from a study of T cell responses to AZD1222 COVID-19 vaccine. The protocol was immunoSEQ multiplex PCR, while the TCRdb copy is restricted to in-frame clones and leaves out a portion. Of about 140,000 clones in the sample, about 89% were seen once. Germline CDR1 reads SEHNR; CDR2 reads FQNEAQ (reference sequence). The CDR3 totals 14 residues. V was shortened by 1 base and J by 14 bases, with 15 bases between the two germline ends. Sample: peripheral blood, taken on day 0 of AZD1222 vaccination. This clonotype was sampled from an adult in good health. This chain links TRBV7-9 with TRBJ1-6, with D unresolved. The CDR3 here is CASSLDELRAALHF. As DNA, the CDR3 is TGTGCCAGCAGCTTAGACGAACTTAGGGCGGCCCTCCACTTT.